This T cell receptor (beta chain) stems from a study of shared clonotypes between healthy human individuals. Researchers ran the assay at a deep level. TCRdb keeps only in-frame clones here, not all; method: immunoSEQ multiplex PCR. The sample lists approximately 500,000 clones, 96% occurring once. The source is a woman younger than 45 in good health. The sample was naive CD4+ T cells sorted from blood. Subset here: CD45RA+ positively selected.

The CDR3 protein is CAWSQQPNQPQHF. The CDR3 DNA sequence: TGTGCCTGGAGTCAACAGCCTAATCAGCCCCAGCATTTT. V gene TRBV30 combines with J gene TRBJ1-5; D not resolved. Germline loops: CDR1 GTSNPN, CDR2 SVGIG (reference sequence). V was trimmed by 2 bases and J by 4 bases, leaving 9 bases between them. This CDR3 contains 13 residues.